This entry lists 16 T cell receptor beta chains sequenced from one sample in a study of blood T cell repertoires in COVID-19. Here immunoSEQ multiplex PCR was the method, and the copy in TCRdb shows in-frame clones only, minus some. The sample records fewer than 300,000 clones, around 87% being singletons. The sample was peripheral blood. These receptor sequences come from a woman in her forties or fifties with acute or convalescent COVID-19.

This clone was seen only a few times. The chain employs TRBV6-5 and TRBJ2-1; 9 bases match TRBD2. The CDR3 totals 15 residues. CDR1 MNHEY and CDR2 SVGAGI come from the germline V gene. The trim removed 5 bases at V and 4 bases at J, leaving 6 bases unmatched. The CDR3 DNA is TGTGCCAGCAGTCGTAGCGGGAGCAGGTACAATGAGCAGTTCTTC. Its protein product is CASSRSGSRYNEQFF.

This clone showed up just once. Other nucleotide sequences from this sample produce the same CDR3. The chain has TRBV19 and TRBJ1-5; D is uncertain. CDR3 length equals 13 residues. Germline assignment: CDR1 LNHDA and CDR2 SQIVND (reference sequence). The germline V and J ends were trimmed by 3 bases and 4 bases, with 7 bases remaining between them. The chain's CDR3 is CASSITGNQPQHF. In DNA form, the CDR3 reads TGTGCCAGTAGTATCACCGGGAATCAGCCCCAGCATTTT.

This rearrangement joins TRBV18 to TRBJ2-7; 7 nucleotides match TRBD1. Trimming cost V 2 bases and J 3 bases; bases outside gene matches: 7. The CDR3 extends over 15 amino acids. CDR1 is KGHSH and CDR2 is LQKENI in the germline V gene. In DNA, the CDR3 is TGTGCCAGCTCACCAGAGGCAGGGGGAAGCTACGAGCAGTACTTC. Its translation: CASSPEAGGSYEQYF. The variable domain in full, with the rest retrieved from reference TRBV18 and TRBJ2-7, is NAGVMQNPRHLVRRRGQEARLRCSPMKGHSHVYWYRQLPEEGLKFMVYLQKENIIDESGMPKERFSAEFPKEGPSILRIQQVVRGDSAAYFCASSPEAGGSYEQYFGPGTRLTVT.

V and J are TRBV23-1 and TRBJ1-4; D gene uncertain. TRBV23-1 is identified as an open reading frame with a role that is uncertain. Trimming took off 11 bases at V and 8 bases at J, with 9 bases between the two ends. The CDR3 extends over 10 amino acids. For the CDR3, the DNA is TGCGCCGGAGCGCCGGAAAAACTGTTTTTT. Amino acid sequence: CAGAPEKLFF.

The chain employs TRBV19 and TRBJ1-4, with D tentatively TRBD1 (6 bases). The V end lost 4 bases, the J end lost 5 bases, and 14 bases lay between the germline ends. Germline V gene data show CDR1 as LNHDA and CDR2 as SQIVND (reference sequence). The CDR3 runs to 15 residues. CDR3 sequence reads: CASSTWGPGNEKLFF. As DNA, the CDR3 is TGTGCCAGTAGTACCTGGGGGCCTGGGAATGAAAAACTGTTTTTT.

The chain employs TRBV2 and TRBJ2-7; D perhaps matches TRBD2 (8 bases). CDR1 SNHLY and CDR2 FYNNEI come from the germline V gene. V shed 8 bases and J shed 3 bases, with 20 bases lying between them. This CDR3 is 15 amino acids long. CDR3 region: CASGESGGGIYEQYF. Here the CDR3 DNA reads TGTGCCAGCGGCGAGTCGGGAGGGGGCATCTACGAGCAGTACTTC.

The CDR3 loop reads CASSPRTGRNQPQHF. In nucleotides, the CDR3 is TGTGCCAGTAGTCCCAGGACAGGGAGGAATCAGCCCCAGCATTTT. The gene calls are TRBV19 and TRBJ1-5, with 8 bases matching TRBD1. Germline assignment: CDR1 LNHDA and CDR2 SQIVND (reference sequence). There are 15 residues in the CDR3. V lost 5 bases to trimming and J lost 4 bases; unmatched junction nucleotides: 7.

The genes are TRBV9 and TRBJ2-5, with D possibly being TRBD2 (5 bases). The CDR3 is made up of 14 amino acids. The germline CDR1 and CDR2 sequences are SGDLS and YYNGEE. Trimming shortened V by 4 bases and J by 1 base, and 11 bases separated the two germline ends. CDR3 protein: CASSKQTIQETQYF. CDR3 coding DNA: TGTGCCAGCAGCAAACAGACTATCCAAGAGACCCAGTACTTC. The complete variable domain, with remaining parts taken from reference TRBV9 and TRBJ2-5, reads DSGVTQTPKHLITATGQRVTLRCSPRSGDLSVYWYQQSLDQGLQFLIQYYNGEERAKGNILERFSAQQFPDLHSELNLSSLELGDSALYFCASSKQTIQETQYFGPGTRLLVL.

V and J are TRBV27 and TRBJ2-7, with 9 bases that match TRBD2. V was pared by 0 bases and J by 3 bases, with 9 bases of the junction left unmatched. The CDR3 consists of 17 residues. Germline V gives CDR1 MNHEY, CDR2 SMNVEV (reference sequence). In DNA form, the CDR3 reads TGTGCCAGCAGTTTATCGGGTTCTAGCGGGATGCTCTACGAGCAGTACTTC. Residues: CASSLSGSSGMLYEQYF.

The gene calls are TRBV2 and TRBJ1-5, with no clear D. The germline CDR1 and CDR2 sequences are SNHLY and FYNNEI. The ends were cut back, 5 bases at V and 4 bases at J, with 12 bases in the middle. The CDR3 covers 14 residues. This CDR3 reads CASSSAGWNQPQHF. CDR3 in DNA: TGTGCCAGCAGTTCAGCCGGGTGGAATCAGCCCCAGCATTTT.

This chain links TRBV7-2 with TRBJ1-1; 7 bases are a match to TRBD1. CDR3 length: 15 residues. Germline CDR1 SGHTA, CDR2 FQGNSA. Germline trimming cut 5 bases from V and 2 bases from J; bases unmatched to any gene: 8. The CDR3 protein is CASSEEGQFNTEAFF. The CDR3 DNA reads TGTGCCAGCAGCGAGGAGGGACAGTTCAACACTGAAGCTTTCTTT. The entire variable domain, with the rest obtained from reference TRBV7-2 and TRBJ1-1, is as follows: GAGVSQSPSNKVTEKGKDVELRCDPISGHTALYWYRQSLGQGLEFLIYFQGNSAPDKSGLPSDRFSAERTGGSVSTLTIQRTQQEDSAVYLCASSEEGQFNTEAFFGQGTRLTVV.

The rearrangement links TRBV24-1 to TRBJ1-5; 10 nucleotides line up with TRBD1. CDR3 length equals 14 residues. Germline CDR1 is KGHDR and CDR2 is SFDVKD. V trimming: 9 bases; J trimming: 4 bases; junction bases outside the gene matches: 5. This CDR3 is CATRDRGHNQPQHF. The CDR3 nucleotides read TGTGCCACCCGGGACAGGGGACATAATCAGCCCCAGCATTTT.

Remarks on this clone: This specimen includes other DNA sequences encoding the same CDR3. V and J are TRBV6-5 and TRBJ1-2, with 7 bases lining up with TRBD1. V dropped 2 bases and J dropped 6; count of bases not matched to a gene: 3. The CDR3 is made up of 13 amino acids. CDR1 is MNHEY, CDR2 SVGAGI, per germline. CDR3 bases: TGTGCCAGCAGTTACGCAACAGGGGATGGCTACACCTTC. This translates into CASSYATGDGYTF.

The gene calls are TRBV4-2 and TRBJ1-5; 8 nucleotides agree with TRBD1. With 0 bases clipped from V and 4 bases from J, the junction kept 2 bases outside the gene matches. From germline, CDR1 is LGHNA and CDR2 YNFKEQ. The CDR3 totals 15 residues. The CDR3 bases are TGTGCCAGCAGCCAAGAGGACAGGGAGAATCAGCCCCAGCATTTT. The encoded protein is CASSQEDRENQPQHF.

Only a few counts were recorded for this clone. The chain joins TRBV28 to TRBJ1-5; D may be TRBD1 (5 bases). V lost 2 bases and J 9 bases, leaving 14 bases between the germline ends. CDR3 size: 14 residues. Germline lookup yields CDR1 MDHEN and CDR2 SYDVKM. The CDR3 bases are TGTGCCAGCAGTTTAAGGGGATCCTATGTGCCCCAGCATTTT. Encoded protein: CASSLRGSYVPQHF.

This clone was seen only once. J is TRBJ1-1 and V is TRBV28; tentatively, D is TRBD1 (5 bases). The V gene lost 3 bases and the J gene lost 2 bases, with 13 bases spanning the gap. Germline CDR1 reads MDHEN; CDR2 reads SYDVKM. The CDR3 has 15 amino acids. The CDR3, as DNA: TGTGCCAGCAGTTTTGGGGGGGGATCTAACACTGAAGCTTTCTTT. Protein product: CASSFGGGSNTEAFF.